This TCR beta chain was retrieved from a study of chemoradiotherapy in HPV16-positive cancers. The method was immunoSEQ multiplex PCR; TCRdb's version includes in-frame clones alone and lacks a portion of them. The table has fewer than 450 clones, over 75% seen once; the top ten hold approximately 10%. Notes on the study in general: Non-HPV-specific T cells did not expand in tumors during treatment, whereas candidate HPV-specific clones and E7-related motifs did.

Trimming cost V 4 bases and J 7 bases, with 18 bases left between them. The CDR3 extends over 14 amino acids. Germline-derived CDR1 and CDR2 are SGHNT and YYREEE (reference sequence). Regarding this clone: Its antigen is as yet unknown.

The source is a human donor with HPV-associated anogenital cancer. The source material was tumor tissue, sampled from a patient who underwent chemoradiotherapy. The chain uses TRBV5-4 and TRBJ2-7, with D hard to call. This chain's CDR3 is CASSHRARFWEQYF. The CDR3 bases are TGTGCCAGCAGCCACCGGGCCCGGTTTTGGGAGCAGTACTTC.